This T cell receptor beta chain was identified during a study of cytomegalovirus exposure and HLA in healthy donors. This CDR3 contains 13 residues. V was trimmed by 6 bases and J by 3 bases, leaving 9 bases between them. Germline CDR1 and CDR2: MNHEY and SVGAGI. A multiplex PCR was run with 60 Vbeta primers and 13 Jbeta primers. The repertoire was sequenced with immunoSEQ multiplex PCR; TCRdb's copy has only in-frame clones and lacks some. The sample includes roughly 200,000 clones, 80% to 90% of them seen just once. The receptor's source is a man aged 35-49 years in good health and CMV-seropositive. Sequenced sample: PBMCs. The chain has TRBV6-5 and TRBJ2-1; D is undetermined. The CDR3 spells CASRSSHYNEQFF. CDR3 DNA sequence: TGTGCCAGCAGGAGTTCTCACTACAATGAGCAGTTCTTC.